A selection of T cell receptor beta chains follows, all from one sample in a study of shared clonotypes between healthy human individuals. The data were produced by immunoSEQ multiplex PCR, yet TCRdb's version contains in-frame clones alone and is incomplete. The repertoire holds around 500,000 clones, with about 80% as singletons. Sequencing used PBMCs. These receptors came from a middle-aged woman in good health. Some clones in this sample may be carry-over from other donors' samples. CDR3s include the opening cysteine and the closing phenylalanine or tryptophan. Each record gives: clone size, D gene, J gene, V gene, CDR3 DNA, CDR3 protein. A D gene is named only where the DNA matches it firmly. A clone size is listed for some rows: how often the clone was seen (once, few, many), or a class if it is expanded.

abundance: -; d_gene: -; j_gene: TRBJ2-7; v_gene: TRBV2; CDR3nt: TGTGCCAGCAGGGATCCCTACGAGCAGTACTTC; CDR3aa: CASRDPYEQYF
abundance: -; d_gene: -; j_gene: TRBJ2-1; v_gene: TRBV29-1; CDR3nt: TGCAGCGTTGTCGAAATAGTTGACAATGAGCAGTTCTTC; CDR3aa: CSVVEIVDNEQFF
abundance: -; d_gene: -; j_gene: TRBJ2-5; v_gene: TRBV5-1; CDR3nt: TGCGCCAGCAGCTTTTCGCCTATATCGGAGACCCAGTACTTC; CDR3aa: CASSFSPISETQYF
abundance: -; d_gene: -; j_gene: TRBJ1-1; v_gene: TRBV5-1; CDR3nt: TGCGCCAGCAGCCCCAGCCTCCCTGGGGCTGAAGCTTTCTTT; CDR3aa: CASSPSLPGAEAFF
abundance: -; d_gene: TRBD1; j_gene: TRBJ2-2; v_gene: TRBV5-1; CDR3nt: TGCGCCAGCAGCTGGGGACAGGGGGCCACCGGGGAGCTGTTTTTT; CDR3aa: CASSWGQGATGELFF
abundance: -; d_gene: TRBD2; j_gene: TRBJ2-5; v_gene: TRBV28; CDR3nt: TGTGCCAGCGCCCCGGGACTAGCGGGAAGGACCCAGTACTTC; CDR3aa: CASAPGLAGRTQYF
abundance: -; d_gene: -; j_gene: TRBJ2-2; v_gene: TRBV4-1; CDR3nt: TGCGCCAGCAGCCAAGAAGGGTCTGCCGGGGAGCTGTTTTTT; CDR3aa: CASSQEGSAGELFF
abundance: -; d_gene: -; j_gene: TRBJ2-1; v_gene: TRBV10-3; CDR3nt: TGTGCCATCAGTGAGGGCGACGGTCCGTTCTTC; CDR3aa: CAISEGDGPFF
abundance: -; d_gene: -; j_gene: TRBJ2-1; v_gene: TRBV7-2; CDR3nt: TGTGCCAGCAGCTTAACGGAGGTCAATGAGCAGTTCTTC; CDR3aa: CASSLTEVNEQFF
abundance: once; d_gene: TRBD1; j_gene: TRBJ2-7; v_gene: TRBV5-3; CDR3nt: TGTGCCAGAAGAAACGGGACAGGGCTAAGCCACGAGCAGTACTTC; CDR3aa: CARRNGTGLSHEQYF
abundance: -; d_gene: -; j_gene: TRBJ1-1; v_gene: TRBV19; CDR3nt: TGTGCCAGTAGCACGGCGGGACGGATGAACACTGAAGCTTTCTTT; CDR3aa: CASSTAGRMNTEAFF
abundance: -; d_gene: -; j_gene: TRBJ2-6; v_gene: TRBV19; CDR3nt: TGTGCCAGTAGTATAGGGCGCAGCTCTGGGGCCAACGTCCTGACTTTC; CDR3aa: CASSIGRSSGANVLTF
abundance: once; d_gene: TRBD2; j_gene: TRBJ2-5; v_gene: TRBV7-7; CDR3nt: TGTGCTAGCAGCGTTAGCGGGAGAGAAGAGACCCAGTACTTC; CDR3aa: CASSVSGREETQYF
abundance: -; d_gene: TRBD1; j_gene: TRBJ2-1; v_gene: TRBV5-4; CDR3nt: TGTGCCAGCAGCTCCGGGACAGGCGGATACAATGAGCAGTTCTTC; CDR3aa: CASSSGTGGYNEQFF
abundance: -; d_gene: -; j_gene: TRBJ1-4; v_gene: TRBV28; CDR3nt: TGTGCCAGCAGAGACTCCAAGGGCAGGTTCAATGAAAAACTGTTTTTT; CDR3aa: CASRDSKGRFNEKLFF
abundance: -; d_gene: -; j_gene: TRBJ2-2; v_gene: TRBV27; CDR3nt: TGTGCCAGCAGTTTACTAGGGAACCTAGGATACACCGGGGAGCTGTTTTTT; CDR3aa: CASSLLGNLGYTGELFF
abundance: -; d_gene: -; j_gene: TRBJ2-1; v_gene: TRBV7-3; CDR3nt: TGTGCCAGCAGCTTAAGGGGATACAATGAGCAGTTCTTC; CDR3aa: CASSLRGYNEQFF
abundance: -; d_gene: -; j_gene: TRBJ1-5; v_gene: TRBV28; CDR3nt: TGTGCCAGCAGTTTATCCCTAAATCAGCCCCAGCATTTT; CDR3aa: CASSLSLNQPQHF
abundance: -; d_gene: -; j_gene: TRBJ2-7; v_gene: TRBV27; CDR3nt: TGTGCCAGCAGTCCCTGGGGCGGCAGGGCCTACGAGCAGTACTTC; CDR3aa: CASSPWGGRAYEQYF
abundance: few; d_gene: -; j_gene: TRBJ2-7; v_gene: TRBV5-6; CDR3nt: TGTGCCAGCAGCGAGGATCCCGGGACGGTTACCTACGAGCAGTACTTC; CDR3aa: CASSEDPGTVTYEQYF
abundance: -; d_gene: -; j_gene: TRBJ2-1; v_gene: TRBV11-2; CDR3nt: TGTGCCAGCAGCTTTGACGACAGGGAGGAGTTCTTC; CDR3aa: CASSFDDREEFF
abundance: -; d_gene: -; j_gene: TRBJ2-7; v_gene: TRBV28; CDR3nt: TGTGCCAGCAGTTTAAAGGGGAGGCACGAGCAGTACTTC; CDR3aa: CASSLKGRHEQYF
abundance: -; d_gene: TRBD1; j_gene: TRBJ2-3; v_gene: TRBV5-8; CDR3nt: TGTGCCAGCAGCTTCAACAGGGGGGATACGCAGTATTTT; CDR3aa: CASSFNRGDTQYF
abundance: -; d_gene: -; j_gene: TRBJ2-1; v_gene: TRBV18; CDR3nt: TGTGCCAGCTCATCGACGATACGGGACTACAATGAGCAGTTCTTC; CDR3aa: CASSSTIRDYNEQFF
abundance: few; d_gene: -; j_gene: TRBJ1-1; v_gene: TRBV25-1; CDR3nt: TGTGCCAGCAGTGCACGGCAGGGGAACACTGAAGCTTTCTTT; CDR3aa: CASSARQGNTEAFF
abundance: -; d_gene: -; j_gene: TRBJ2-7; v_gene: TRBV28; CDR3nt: TGTGCCACTCAAAGCCCTCTAGTCTCTGGGGGTTCCTACGAGCAGTACTTC; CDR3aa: CATQSPLVSGGSYEQYF
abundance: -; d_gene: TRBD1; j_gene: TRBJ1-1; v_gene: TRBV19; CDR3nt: TGTGCCAGTAGCCCGACAGGGGTGGACACTGAAGCTTTCTTT; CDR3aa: CASSPTGVDTEAFF
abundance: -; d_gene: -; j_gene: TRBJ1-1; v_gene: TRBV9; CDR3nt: TGTGCCAGCAGCGTATCGACAGGGAACACTGAAGCTTTCTTT; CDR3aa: CASSVSTGNTEAFF
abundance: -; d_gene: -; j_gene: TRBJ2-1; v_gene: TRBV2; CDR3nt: TGTGCCAGCCAGAAGAGGGACGGCTCCTACAATGAGCAGTTCTTC; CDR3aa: CASQKRDGSYNEQFF
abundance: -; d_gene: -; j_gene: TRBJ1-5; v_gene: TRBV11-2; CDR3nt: TGTGCCAGCAGCTTAGATGGGAGAAGCAATCAGCCCCAGCATTTT; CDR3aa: CASSLDGRSNQPQHF
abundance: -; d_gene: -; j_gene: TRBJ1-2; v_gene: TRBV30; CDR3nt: TGTGCCTGGAGACGAGGAGATGGCTACACCTTC; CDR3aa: CAWRRGDGYTF